This T cell receptor (beta chain) was captured in a study of blood T cell repertoires in COVID-19. Method: immunoSEQ multiplex PCR; TCRdb's copy keeps in-frame clones and lacks some. The table includes 110,000 to 150,000 clones, under 90% detected once. The length of the CDR3 is 15 residues. Germline V gives CDR1 MRHNA, CDR2 SNTAGT. The J segment lost 5 bases and the V segment lost 3 bases, leaving 6 bases of the junction unmatched. Sequencing was done on a sample of peripheral blood. This chain connects TRBV6-4 to TRBJ2-7; 11 bases fit TRBD2. This clonotype originated in a human donor in a cohort sampled during active COVID-19. The CDR3 sequence is CASSEVAGGSDEQYF. In DNA form, the CDR3 reads TGTGCCAGCAGTGAAGTAGCGGGAGGGTCGGACGAGCAGTACTTC.